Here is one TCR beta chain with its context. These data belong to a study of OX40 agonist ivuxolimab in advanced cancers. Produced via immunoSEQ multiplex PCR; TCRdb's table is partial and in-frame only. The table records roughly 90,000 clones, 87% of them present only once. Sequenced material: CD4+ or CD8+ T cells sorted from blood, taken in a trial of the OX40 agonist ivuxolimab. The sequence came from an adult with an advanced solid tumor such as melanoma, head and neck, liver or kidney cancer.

CDR3 in amino acids: CASINRTGSYEQYF. The CDR3 DNA sequence: TGCGCCAGCATTAACAGGACAGGTTCCTACGAGCAGTACTTC. The V gene is TRBV10-1, the J gene TRBJ2-7; 7 nucleotides line up with TRBD1. With 7 bases clipped from V and 1 base from J, the junction kept 7 bases outside the gene matches. The CDR3 sequence is 14 residues long. Per germline, CDR1 WNHNN and CDR2 SYGVQD (reference sequence).